Sequencing of this T cell receptor beta chain was carried out in a study of cytomegalovirus exposure and HLA in healthy donors. Remarks on this clone: Its antigen is unidentified. The junction departs from the called germline gene at one end, perhaps through a read error.

CDR3 size: 15 residues. CDR1 and CDR2 from the germline V gene are SSHAT and FNYEAQ (reference sequence). The study, taken as a whole, reports: Later work found most CMV-associated TCR beta chains apparently HLA-restricted.

13 Jbeta primers and 60 Vbeta primers were used for the PCR. The table came from immunoSEQ multiplex PCR; TCRdb's copy has only in-frame clones and leaves some out. This sample carries about 130,000 clones, roughly 84% of them seen once, and the ten largest clones take 1.2%. This clonotype was obtained from a girl aged 2 to 9 in good health and CMV-seronegative. This chain uses TRBV7-7 with TRBJ2-3, with 7 nucleotides matching TRBD2. The specimen sequenced was PBMCs. The CDR3 reads CASSLGTIVTDTQYF. The CDR3, as DNA: TGTGCTAGCAGCTTAGGGACTATTGTCACAGATACGCAGTATTTT. Using reference TRBV7-7 and TRBJ2-3 for the parts outside the CDR3, the full variable domain is GAGVSQSPRYKVTKRGQDVTLRCDPISSHATLYWYQQALGQGPEFLTYFNYEAQPDKSGLPSDRFSAERPEGSISTLTIQRTEQRDSAMYRCASSLGTIVTDTQYFGPGTRLTVL.